A single T cell receptor (beta chain) is shown here with its context. This clone's antigen is unknown. It has no much larger one-base neighbor in the sample; base qualities were not kept. Each collaborating institution followed its own protocols to collect whole blood in K2EDTA tubes. For TCRbeta analysis, collaborator samples were shipped as frozen whole blood, as isolated PBMCs, or as DNA extracted from either sample type. This entry comes from a study of blood T cell repertoires in COVID-19 (dated by TCRdb to 2018 to 2020). Notes on the research overall: Collaborator samples came from the United States, Italy and Spain and covered acute and convalescent phases of COVID-19. The material from the prospective study consisted of cDNA or gDNA derived from T cells, B-cell-depleted T cells, or PBMCs. Subjects who had been exposed to COVID-19, were actively infected with it, or had recovered from it provided the deeply sampled blood TCRbeta repertoires that made up the dataset. The repertoires were made available in a free public database intended to serve as a resource for research on the immune response to SARS-CoV-2. Samples were obtained from the ongoing ImmuneRACE study (first 160 participants) and from 1,200 or so subjects provided by 6 global collaborators. A de-identified subject ID, COVID-19 status, age in years and sex were almost always included in the sample metadata. HLA class I and class II types, where available, came from metadata supplied by the sample provider rather than from assay-based typing.

TCRbeta CDR3 regions were amplified from genomic DNA by means of the immunoSEQ Assay, a bias-controlled multiplex PCR. As for the authors' bioinformatics: Nucleated cell counts per sample were estimated from amplification of reference gene primers within the assay. To quantify the absolute abundance of each unique TCRbeta CDR3 rearrangement, sequence reads were collapsed and filtered. Productive Simpson clonality was computed per sample as the square root of Simpson's diversity index over productive rearrangements. In TCRdb, the immuneACCESS table is reduced to in-frame sequences with V and J assigned. These tables do not hold every clone; where another copy was compared, an unresolved V gene accounts for under half, and the others remain unexplained. That table furnishes V, J and clone size, whereas the DNA furnished D and trimming. The sample table shows 71,000 or so clones, and about four fifths are seen once. Of the sample, more than 9.5% falls within the top ten clones.

CDR1 and CDR2, per the germline V gene, are SGHAT and FQNNGV. Including cysteine and phenylalanine, the CDR3 has 16 amino acids. Only the CDR3 DNA stays, 48 bases, in frame from base 1. The germline V end is reduced by 5 bases and the J end by 1 base; junction bases left unmatched: 6. The investigation overall reported the following: Clinical and demographic metadata were provided uncurated, with the amount varying by source and participant.

The source of this sequence is a man aged 45-65 years with acute or convalescent COVID-19. Recombination linked TRBV11-2 to TRBJ2-2; 8 central nucleotides agree with TRBD2. Sequencing input: peripheral blood. CDR3 loop: CASSTWTSRNTGELFF. In nucleotides, the sequence is TGTGCCAGCAGCACCTGGACTAGCAGGAACACCGGGGAGCTGTTTTTT.